The 7 T cell receptor beta chains listed next were all sequenced from one sample in a study of shared T cell receptors in the human thymus. Method: immunoSEQ multiplex PCR; TCRdb's copy keeps in-frame clones and lacks some. The table lists some 760,000 clones, approximately 83% of them singletons. The same sample was also studied in work on human thymus T cells.

Material for sequencing was thymocytes. The receptors stem from a girl under three years old with a congenital heart defect.

The chain carries TRBV4-2 and TRBJ1-3, with no clear D. Trimming removed 1 base at V and 1 base at J, with 11 bases between. This CDR3 comprises 16 residues. Germline CDR1 reads LGHNA; CDR2 reads YNFKEQ. CDR3: CASSQVGRLSGNTIYF. The CDR3 nucleotides read TGTGCCAGCAGCCAAGTAGGCAGGTTGTCTGGAAACACCATATATTTT.

This clone has a handful of counts. Additional DNA sequences in this sample encode the identical CDR3. J is TRBJ1-1 and V is TRBV28, with D tentatively TRBD1 (6 bases). V was pared by 5 bases and J by 5 bases, with 9 bases between. Germline V gives CDR1 MDHEN, CDR2 SYDVKM. This CDR3 has 12 residues. CDR3 in amino acids: CASSTGLTEAFF. CDR3 coding DNA: TGTGCCAGCAGTACAGGGTTGACTGAAGCTTTCTTT.

DNA of the CDR3: TGTGCCATCAGTGAGTCAACAGCAACCTACGAGCAGTACTTC. Protein: CAISESTATYEQYF. The genes are TRBV10-3 and TRBJ2-7; D is unresolved. Trimming removed 0 bases from V and 2 bases from J, with 8 bases in between. There are 14 residues in the CDR3. The germline gives CDR1 ENHRY, CDR2 SYGVKD.

The V and J genes are TRBV6-5 and TRBJ2-7; D is ambiguous. The CDR3 contains 14 residues. V was trimmed by 0 bases and J by 2 bases, leaving 8 bases between them. Germline lookup yields CDR1 MNHEY and CDR2 SVGAGI. CDR3 DNA: TGTGCCAGCAGTTACTCGCCAGTGGCCTACGAGCAGTACTTC. Protein product: CASSYSPVAYEQYF.

This clone was observed once. The V gene is TRBV6-4, the J gene TRBJ2-1, with 11 nucleotides matching TRBD2. After removal of 5 bases from V and 6 bases from J, the junction contained 3 bases not matched to a gene. Germline CDR1 is MRHNA and CDR2 is SNTAGT. The CDR3 length is 14 residues. In DNA form, the CDR3 reads TGTGCCAGCAGTATTGGACTAGCGGGCAATGAGCAGTTCTTC. Protein: CASSIGLAGNEQFF.

This clone was seen a single time. The chain links TRBV30 to TRBJ1-6, with D unresolved. The germline V gene has CDR1 GTSNPN and CDR2 SVGIG (reference sequence). The CDR3 is 18 amino acids. V was clipped by 2 bases and J by 7 bases, with 24 bases between them. CDR3 residues: CAWSCESVGRGSNSPLHF. CDR3 DNA: TGTGCCTGGAGTTGTGAGAGTGTAGGACGGGGATCGAATTCACCCCTCCACTTT. Looking up the rest from reference TRBV30 and TRBJ1-6 gives the full variable domain: SQTIHQWPATLVQPVGSPLSLECTVEGTSNPNLYWYRQAAGRGLQLLFYSVGIGQISSEVPQNLSASRPQDRQFILSSKKLLLSDSGFYLCAWSCESVGRGSNSPLHFGNGTRLTVT.

The chain combines TRBV5-4 with TRBJ2-1; 7 bases line up with TRBD2. The CDR3 runs to 18 residues. V lost 0 bases and J lost 0; bases outside the gene matches: 9. Germline CDR1 and CDR2: SGHNT and YYREEE (reference sequence). This CDR3 is CASSLDSQRTSSYNEQFF. CDR3 sequence (DNA): TGTGCCAGCAGCTTGGACAGCCAACGGACTAGCTCCTACAATGAGCAGTTCTTC.